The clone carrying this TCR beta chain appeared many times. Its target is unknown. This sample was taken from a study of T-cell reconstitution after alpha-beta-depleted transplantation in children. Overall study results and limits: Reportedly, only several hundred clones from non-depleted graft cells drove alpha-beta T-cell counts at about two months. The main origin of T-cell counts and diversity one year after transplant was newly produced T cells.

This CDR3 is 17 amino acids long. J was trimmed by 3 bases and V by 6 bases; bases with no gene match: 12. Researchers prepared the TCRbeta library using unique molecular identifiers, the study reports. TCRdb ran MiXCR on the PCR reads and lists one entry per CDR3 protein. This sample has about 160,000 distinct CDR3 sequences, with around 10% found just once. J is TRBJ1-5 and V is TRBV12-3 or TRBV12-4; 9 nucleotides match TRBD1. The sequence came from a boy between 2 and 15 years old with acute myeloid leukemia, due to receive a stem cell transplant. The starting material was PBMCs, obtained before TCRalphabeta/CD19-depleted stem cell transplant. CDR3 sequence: CASSHGAGQGTNQPQHF. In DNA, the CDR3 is TGTGCCAGCAGCCATGGGGCGGGACAGGGAACCAATCAGCCCCAGCATTTT.